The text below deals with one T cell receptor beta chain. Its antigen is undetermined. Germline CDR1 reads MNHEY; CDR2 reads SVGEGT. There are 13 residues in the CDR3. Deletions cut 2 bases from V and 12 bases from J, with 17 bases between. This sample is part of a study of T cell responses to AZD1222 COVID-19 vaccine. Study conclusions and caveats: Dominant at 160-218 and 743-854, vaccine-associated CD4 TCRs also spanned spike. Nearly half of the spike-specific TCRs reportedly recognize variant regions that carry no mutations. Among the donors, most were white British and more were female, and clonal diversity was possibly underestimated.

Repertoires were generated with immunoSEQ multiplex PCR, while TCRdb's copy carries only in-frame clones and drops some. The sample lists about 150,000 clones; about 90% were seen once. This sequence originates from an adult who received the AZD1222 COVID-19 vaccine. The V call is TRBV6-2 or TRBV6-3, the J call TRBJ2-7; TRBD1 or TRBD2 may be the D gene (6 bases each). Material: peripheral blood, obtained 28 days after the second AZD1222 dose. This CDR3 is CASSYGGLGRWYF. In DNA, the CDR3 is TGTGCCAGCAGTTACGGGGGGCTTGGACGTTGGTACTTC.